This TCR beta chain was found in a study of vaccination effects on CD4 cells after COVID-19. Across the study: Participants each got two BNT162b2 or mRNA-1273 vaccine doses.

Overall study findings and caveats: In convalescents, spike-reactive clones (those seen post-vaccine) were mainly new vaccine-induced clones. Clones from infection and from vaccination both contracted markedly late after vaccination.

Assay used: immunoSEQ multiplex PCR; TCRdb lists only in-frame clones, some missing. The sample includes 42,000 or so clones, roughly 70% of them seen just once. For this clone: What it binds is not known.

Before any sequencing was done, the ViraFEST assay used viral peptide pools to expand antigen-specific CD4+ T cells. Following culture for about ten days, CD4+ T cells were isolated. The individual was infected with SARS-CoV-2 between March and December 2020, as confirmed by PCR. Every well housed approximately 2.2 million PBMC, which grew in culture alongside about 9 IU/ml IL-2 and approximately 10 ug/ml peptides. With 3 bases clipped from V and 1 base from J, the junction kept 6 bases outside the gene matches. The CDR3 contains 17 residues. CDR1 is SGHNT, CDR2 YYREEE, per germline (reference sequence).

The sequenced sample was CD4+ T cells from PBMCs cultured with a peptide pool, obtained before COVID-19 vaccination. The chain links TRBV5-4 to TRBJ2-5; TRBD2 aligns across 13 bases. The receptor's source is a human donor who had a prior SARS-CoV-2 infection. CDR3 nucleotide sequence: TGTGCCAGCAGCTCTATGACTAGCGGGAGGTTCCAAGAGACCCAGTACTTC. It yields the protein CASSSMTSGRFQETQYF.